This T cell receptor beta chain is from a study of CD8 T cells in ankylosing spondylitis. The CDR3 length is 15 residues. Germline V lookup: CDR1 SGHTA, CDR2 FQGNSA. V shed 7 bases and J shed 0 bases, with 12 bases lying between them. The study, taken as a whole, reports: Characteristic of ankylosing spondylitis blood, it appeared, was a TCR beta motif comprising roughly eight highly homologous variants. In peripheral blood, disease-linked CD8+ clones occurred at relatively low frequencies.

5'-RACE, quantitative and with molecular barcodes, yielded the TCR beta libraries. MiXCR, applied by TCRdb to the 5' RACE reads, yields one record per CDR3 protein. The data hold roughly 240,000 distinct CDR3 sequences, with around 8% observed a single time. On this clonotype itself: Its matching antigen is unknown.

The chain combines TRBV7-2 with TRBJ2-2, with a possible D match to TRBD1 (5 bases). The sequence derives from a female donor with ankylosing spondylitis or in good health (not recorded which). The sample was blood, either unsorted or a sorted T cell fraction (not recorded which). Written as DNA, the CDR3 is TGTGCCAGCACCCGTAGGGGATCGAACACCGGGGAGCTGTTTTTT. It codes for CASTRRGSNTGELFF.